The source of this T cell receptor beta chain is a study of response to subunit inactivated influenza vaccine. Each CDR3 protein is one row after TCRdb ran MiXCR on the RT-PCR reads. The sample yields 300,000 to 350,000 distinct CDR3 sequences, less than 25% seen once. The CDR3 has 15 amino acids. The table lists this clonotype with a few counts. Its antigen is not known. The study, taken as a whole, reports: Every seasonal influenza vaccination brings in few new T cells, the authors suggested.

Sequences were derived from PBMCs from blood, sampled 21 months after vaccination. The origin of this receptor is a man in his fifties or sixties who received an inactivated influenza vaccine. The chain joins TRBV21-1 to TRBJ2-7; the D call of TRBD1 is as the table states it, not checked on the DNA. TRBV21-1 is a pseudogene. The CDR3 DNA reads TGTGCCAGCAGCACCCTCGTTCGGGACAGGGTTGAGCAGTACTTC. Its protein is CASSTLVRDRVEQYF.